A single sample gave rise to the 14 T cell receptor beta chains below, sequenced in a study of cytomegalovirus exposure and HLA in healthy donors. The PCR had 60 Vbeta and 13 Jbeta primers. TCRdb's table, derived via immunoSEQ multiplex PCR, lists solely in-frame clones and lacks some. Counted here are 150,000 to 200,000 clones, about 81% occurring once; the ten biggest clones make up less than 2%. Sequencing was done on a sample of PBMCs. The receptors shown here come from a man aged 18 to 29 in good health and CMV-seronegative.

This chain uses TRBV5-1 with TRBJ2-7, with TRBD2 matching over 8 bases. There are 15 residues in the CDR3. With 5 bases clipped from V and 4 bases from J, the junction kept 11 bases outside the gene matches. Germline V lookup: CDR1 SGHRS, CDR2 YFSETQ. CDR3: CASSFSGGPGYEQYF. The CDR3 nucleotides read TGCGCCAGCAGTTTTTCGGGGGGGCCGGGGTACGAGCAGTACTTC.

The CDR3 nucleotides are TGTGCCAGCAGCTTTCAGGGATCCCCCTCGGATGAGCAGTTCTTC. This encodes CASSFQGSPSDEQFF. The genes are TRBV28 and TRBJ2-1, with D tentatively TRBD1 (5 bases). The germline V gene encodes CDR1 MDHEN and CDR2 SYDVKM. This CDR3 region has 15 residues. Trimming stripped 6 bases from V and 8 bases from J, with 20 bases between.

The V and J genes are TRBV29-1 and TRBJ2-7, with TRBD1 matching 7 bases. The ends lost 6 bases at V and 6 bases at J; junction bases unmatched: 8. The germline CDR1 and CDR2 sequences are SQVTM and ANQGSEA. The length of the CDR3 is 12 residues. This chain's CDR3 is CSVEAGGSEQYF. CDR3 DNA: TGCAGCGTCGAGGCAGGGGGTAGCGAGCAGTACTTC.

This clone is a singleton in its sample. The chain carries TRBV7-2 and TRBJ1-1; D may be TRBD1 (6 bases). The CDR3 totals 15 residues. Trimming stripped 1 base from V and 4 bases from J, with 13 bases between. Looked up from germline, CDR1 is SGHTA and CDR2 is FQGNSA. CDR3 nucleotide sequence: TGTGCCAGCAGCTTAGGGCAGGGGTTTGGCACTGAAGCTTTCTTT. Its translation is CASSLGQGFGTEAFF.

The J gene is TRBJ2-1, the V gene TRBV7-2; 15 bases align to TRBD2. CDR3 size: 15 residues. J gave up 9 bases and V 4 bases, and 4 bases lay outside the gene matches. Per the germline V gene, CDR1 is SGHTA and CDR2 is FQGNSA. Here the CDR3 DNA reads TGTGCCAGCAGCTCTGGGACTAGCGGGAGGAGTGAGCAGTTCTTC. It codes for CASSSGTSGRSEQFF. The full variable domain, with the rest looked up from reference TRBV7-2 and TRBJ2-1, is GAGVSQSPSNKVTEKGKDVELRCDPISGHTALYWYRQSLGQGLEFLIYFQGNSAPDKSGLPSDRFSAERTGGSVSTLTIQRTQQEDSAVYLCASSSGTSGRSEQFFGPGTRLTVL.

The chain recombines TRBV11-2 with TRBJ2-1; 8 bases align to TRBD1. The CDR3 spans 15 residues. V trimming: 0 bases; J trimming: 2 bases; junction bases outside the gene matches: 0. Germline loops: CDR1 SGHAT, CDR2 FQNNGV. The CDR3 sequence: CASSLEQGAYNEQFF. The CDR3, as DNA: TGTGCCAGCAGCTTAGAACAGGGGGCCTACAATGAGCAGTTCTTC. Using reference TRBV11-2 and TRBJ2-1 for the parts outside the CDR3, the full variable domain is EAGVAQSPRYKIIEKRQSVAFWCNPISGHATLYWYQQILGQGPKLLIQFQNNGVVDDSQLPKDRFSAERLKGVDSTLKIQPAKLEDSAVYLCASSLEQGAYNEQFFGPGTRLTVL.

A single count supports this clone. The chain combines TRBV27 with TRBJ2-3; TRBD1 aligns across 7 bases. The CDR3 is 16 residues long. Germline V gene data show CDR1 as MNHEY and CDR2 as SMNVEV (reference sequence). The V and J ends lost 0 bases and 5 bases, in that order; junction bases with no gene match: 8. The CDR3 nucleotides are TGTGCCAGCAGTTTATCGGCAGGGGGAAGAGTAGATACGCAGTATTTT. This sequence encodes CASSLSAGGRVDTQYF.

V and J are TRBV5-6 and TRBJ2-7; perhaps TRBD1 as D (5 bases). V lost 4 bases, J lost 12 bases, and 20 bases lay in between. The CDR3 runs to 13 residues. Germline loops: CDR1 SGHDT, CDR2 YYEEEE. The CDR3 DNA reads TGTGCCAGCAGCGCCTTAGGGGCTGACAGCCCGTACTTC. This gives the protein CASSALGADSPYF.

This chain connects TRBV29-1 to TRBJ2-7; weak D call: TRBD2 (6 bases). Germline CDR1 and CDR2: SQVTM and ANQGSEA. CDR3 length: 13 residues. V lost 4 bases and J 3 bases, leaving 13 bases between the germline ends. DNA of the CDR3: TGCAGCGTTGTGGGGGGAGTCGACTACGAGCAGTACTTC. Protein product: CSVVGGVDYEQYF.

V usage is TRBV18 and J usage is TRBJ2-6, with TRBD1 matching 9 bases. Trimming at V came to 5 bases and at J to 2 bases, leaving 10 bases not matched to a gene. The CDR3 extends over 18 amino acids. The germline V gene has CDR1 KGHSH and CDR2 LQKENI. The CDR3 coding sequence is TGTGCCAGCTCAAGACTAGACAGGGGGTCTACTGGGGCCAACGTCCTGACTTTC. It translates to CASSRLDRGSTGANVLTF.

The rearrangement links TRBV28 to TRBJ2-1; TRBD2 might be the D (6 bases). Trimming removed 9 bases at V and 7 bases at J, with 22 bases between. Germline-derived CDR1 and CDR2 are MDHEN and SYDVKM. The CDR3 runs to 15 residues. The DNA for the CDR3 is TGTGCCAGTTATCTCCGGAGGGCCCTCATAAATGAGCAGTTCTTC. This gives the protein CASYLRRALINEQFF. Based on the CDR3 plus reference TRBV28 and TRBJ2-1, the full variable domain is DVKVTQSSRYLVKRTGEKVFLECVQDMDHENMFWYRQDPGLGLRLIYFSYDVKMKEKGDIPEGYSVSREKKERFSLILESASTNQTSMYLCASYLRRALINEQFFGPGTRLTVL.

The V and J genes are TRBV27 and TRBJ2-7, with D possibly being TRBD1 (6 bases). The V gene's germline CDR1 is MNHEY and CDR2 SMNVEV (reference sequence). The CDR3 runs 13 residues. Trimming removed 5 bases from V and 1 base from J, with 9 bases in between. CDR3 sequence: CASSTQGSYEQYF. CDR3 nucleotide sequence: TGTGCCAGCAGTACACAGGGTTCCTACGAGCAGTACTTC.

The chain's CDR3 is CASRSSGTSGIYEQYF. In DNA, the CDR3 is TGTGCCAGCAGATCCTCCGGGACTAGCGGGATCTACGAGCAGTACTTC. The J gene is TRBJ2-7, the V gene TRBV27, with 13 bases matching TRBD2. Germline CDR1 MNHEY, CDR2 SMNVEV (reference sequence). The junction had 8 bases not matched to a gene; V was cut back by 6 bases and J by 3 bases. The CDR3 length is 16 residues.

V is TRBV5-4 and J is TRBJ2-2; TRBD2 matches 14 bases. There are 20 residues in the CDR3. J lost 6 bases, V lost 3 bases, and 16 bases had no gene match. CDR1 and CDR2 from the germline V gene are SGHNT and YYREEE (reference sequence). The CDR3 nucleotides read TGTGCCAGCAGCTCGATTGGGACTAGCGGGGGACGCTCGTACGCCGGGGAGCTGTTTTTT. It specifies CASSSIGTSGGRSYAGELFF.